This TCR beta chain was documented in a study of regulatory T cells in long-lasting Graves disease. Arm-PCR of CDR3 regions and iRepertoire HTBI primers were used to build TCR beta libraries. MiXCR, run by TCRdb on the multiplex PCR reads, gives a single entry per CDR3 protein. Counted here are a few hundred thousand distinct CDR3 sequences, roughly a fifth occurring once; the ten biggest clones make up 14%. This clonotype was observed at least ten times. The time point denotes: persistent/refractory GD, antithyroid drugs over 5 years with positive TRAb. PBMC-extracted RNA yielded the TCR library. Germline V gene lookup returns CDR1 MNHNS and CDR2 SASEGT. The J segment lost 5 bases and the V segment lost 0 bases, leaving 5 bases of the junction unmatched. The CDR3 has 15 amino acids.

The receptor comes from a female donor with Graves disease. This chain uses TRBV6-1 with TRBJ2-5, with 8 bases that match TRBD1. The specimen was peripheral blood mononuclear cells (PBMCs), collected when the disease was refractory, from a patient treated with antithyroid drugs. In DNA form, the CDR3 reads TGTGCCAGCAGTGAAGCCCAGGGGGCTTGGGAGACCCAGTACTTC. Amino acid sequence: CASSEAQGAWETQYF.